This TCR beta chain originates from a study of OX40 agonist ivuxolimab in advanced cancers. Study-level findings and limits: Blood T cells, both CD4+ and CD8+, expanded clonally by week 6 at 0.1 to 3.0 mg/kg.

Comment on this clone: The antigen is undetermined.

Clones were read by immunoSEQ multiplex PCR, and TCRdb kept only the in-frame ones, dropping some. The sample has more than 45,000 clones, roughly 87% seen once. Sampling of blood occurred at baseline, cycle 4 day 1, and cycle 7 day 1. The sequence was obtained from an adult with an advanced solid tumor such as melanoma, head and neck, liver or kidney cancer. This sample comprised CD4+ or CD8+ T cells sorted from blood, obtained in a trial of the OX40 agonist ivuxolimab.

The CDR3, as DNA: TGTGCCAGCAGCTTACCTGGACTAGCGGGAGGGTACGAGCAGTACTTC. This encodes CASSLPGLAGGYEQYF. The rearrangement uses TRBV11-1 and TRBJ2-7, with 15 bases lining up with TRBD2. Trimming removed 2 bases from V and 4 bases from J; junction bases left unmatched: 3. Germline V CDR1 and CDR2: SGHAT, FQDESV (reference sequence). This CDR3 spans 16 amino acids.